The entry that follows covers one T cell receptor beta chain sequence. An end of the junction does not agree with germline; a read error may underlie this. Per the original methods: Cell counts per sample came from amplifying reference gene primers. Assay used: immunoSEQ multiplex PCR; TCRdb lists only in-frame clones, some missing. V and J calls and clone size are copied from that table; D and trimming were computed from the DNA. The profile shows about 70,000 clones, more than 70% of them singletons. The sample is drawn from a study of blood T cell repertoires in COVID-19. Across the study: Material from acute and convalescent COVID-19 was sourced from the United States, Italy and Spain. Nucleic acid was either cDNA or gDNA, and it came from T cells, B-cell-depleted T cells, or PBMCs.

CDR1 and CDR2 from the germline V gene are SGHAT and FQNNGV. The CDR3 length is 17 residues. Material for sequencing was peripheral blood. The chain carries TRBV11-2 and TRBJ2-2; 9 bases line up with TRBD2. The source of this sequence is a human donor in a cohort sampled during active COVID-19. Written as DNA, the CDR3 is TGTGCCCGCAGCCACGGCCCGGGCGGGGGGGGCACCGGGGAGCTGTTTTTT. Translation: CARSHGPGGGGTGELFF.